These 18 T cell receptor beta chains were all obtained from the same sample, sequenced in a study of vaccination and CD4 T cells after COVID-19. Treatment indicated: roughly nine-day PBMC culture with coronavirus spike peptide pools or control peptides (ViraFEST assay). These receptors have no known antigen. An Oncomine TCR Beta short-read assay was used to sequence the DNA from cultured CD4+ T cells. TCRdb redid the calling of the PCR reads with MiXCR, one entry per CDR3 protein. The sample holds fewer than 20,000 distinct CDR3 sequences, about 53% seen once. Sequenced material: cultured CD4+ T cells from blood, taken after SARS-CoV-2 vaccination. Receptor source: a human donor with COVID-19.

This clonotype occurred a few times. The junction does not match germline at one end; this may be a read error. The rearrangement links TRBV7-3 to TRBJ1-1, with D unclear. Germline loops: CDR1 SGHTA, CDR2 FQGTGA. CDR3 length: 13 residues. The CDR3 bases are TGTGCCAGCAGCGTAACCTTGAACACTGAAGCTTTCTTT. Residues: CASSVTLNTEAFF.

The table lists this clonotype with a few counts. The chain uses TRBV19 and TRBJ1-2; D gene unclear. Germline CDR1 reads LNHDA; CDR2 reads SQIVND (reference sequence). The CDR3 has 10 residues. Trimming shortened V by 9 bases and J by 4 bases, and 6 bases separated the two germline ends. The CDR3, as DNA: TGTGCCAGCTGGGGCTATGGCTACACCTTC. This gives the protein CASWGYGYTF.

CDR3 nucleotides: TGCAGTCCGCTAGGGGATCCCTACAATGAGCAGTTCTTC. Its translation is CSPLGDPYNEQFF. V gene TRBV20-1 combines with J gene TRBJ2-1, with a tentative D call TRBD1 (5 bases). The V and J ends lost 8 bases and 2 bases respectively, with 13 bases between them. The CDR3 runs 13 residues. Germline V gives CDR1 DFQATT, CDR2 SNEGSKA (reference sequence).

This clonotype appeared a few times. The CDR3 nucleotides read TGTGCCAGCAGCGCGGGGAGGAACACTGAAGCTTTCTTT. Translating gives CASSAGRNTEAFF. The chain carries TRBV28 and TRBJ1-1; the D is unclear. This CDR3 is 13 amino acids long. The germline V and J ends were trimmed by 6 bases and 1 base, with 9 bases remaining between them. Germline CDR1 and CDR2: MDHEN and SYDVKM.

The gene calls are TRBV12-5 and TRBJ2-5; D might be TRBD2 (5 bases). Germline V CDR1 and CDR2: LGHNT, FRNRAP. The germline V and J ends were trimmed by 5 bases and 7 bases, with 17 bases remaining between them. The CDR3 has 14 amino acids. This CDR3 reads CASGPERGFGTQYF. CDR3 nucleotides: TGTGCTAGTGGTCCAGAACGGGGATTTGGGACCCAGTACTTC.

This clonotype was counted only a few times. V is TRBV2 and J is TRBJ2-7; D may match TRBD1 or TRBD2 (5 bases each). The CDR3 extends over 11 amino acids. Germline lookup yields CDR1 SNHLY and CDR2 FYNNEI. Trimming left V 8 bases short and J 4 bases short, with 9 bases between. CDR3 protein: CASGTGYEQYF. CDR3 in DNA: TGTGCCAGCGGGACGGGGTACGAGCAGTACTTC.

This clonotype was counted a few times. V and J are TRBV20-1 and TRBJ2-2; 8 nucleotides match TRBD2. Germline V gives CDR1 DFQATT, CDR2 SNEGSKA (reference sequence). Trimming cost V 6 bases and J 4 bases; bases outside gene matches: 4. The CDR3 is 13 amino acids. The CDR3 coding sequence is TGCAGTGCCCTAGCGGGTGGCACCGGGGAGCTGTTTTTT. It is translated as CSALAGGTGELFF.

The chain links TRBV6-1 to TRBJ2-7; possible D gene TRBD2, 5 bases. Trimming took off 4 bases at V and 3 bases at J, with 16 bases between the two ends. The CDR3 spans 15 residues. CDR1 is MNHNS and CDR2 is SASEGT in the germline V gene. CDR3 DNA: TGTGCCAGCAGTGCCTCGGACCCCCGGGGCTACGAGCAGTACTTC. Protein product: CASSASDPRGYEQYF.

The V call is TRBV12-3 or TRBV12-4, the J call TRBJ2-5; no reliable D call. V lost 7 bases and J 5 bases, leaving 11 bases between the germline ends. The CDR3 extends over 12 amino acids. CDR3 coding DNA: TGTGCCAGCACCGCCAGACATGAGACCCAGTACTTC. This encodes CASTARHETQYF.

The sample holds a few counts of this clonotype. This rearrangement joins TRBV10-3 to TRBJ1-6; the D gene is possibly TRBD1 (6 bases). The CDR3 runs to 13 residues. V was pared by 8 bases and J by 10 bases, with 15 bases between. Germline CDR1 and CDR2: ENHRY and SYGVKD. CDR3 in DNA: TGTGCCATCCCCCTAGGGGGGACCTCACCCCTCCACTTT. Translating it yields CAIPLGGTSPLHF.

The chain uses TRBV6-1 and TRBJ2-7; D gene unclear. V lost 6 bases to trimming and J lost 3 bases, with 6 bases between them. From germline, CDR1 is MNHNS and CDR2 SASEGT. The CDR3 loop spans 11 amino acids. In DNA, the CDR3 is TGTGCCAGCAGACAAGTCTACGAGCAGTACTTC. The encoded protein is CASRQVYEQYF.

The gene calls are TRBV12-3 or TRBV12-4 and TRBJ2-5, with 7 bases matching TRBD1. With 4 bases clipped from V and 2 bases from J, the junction kept 1 base outside the gene matches. CDR3 length: 13 residues. CDR3 DNA sequence: TGTGCCAGCAGTTCGGGACAGCAAGAGACCCAGTACTTC. Translation: CASSSGQQETQYF.

The chain links TRBV6-1 to TRBJ1-2, with D perhaps matching TRBD1 (5 bases). Trimming stripped 4 bases from V and 2 bases from J, with 17 bases between. Germline CDR1 and CDR2: MNHNS and SASEGT. The CDR3 is 16 amino acids. Written as DNA, the CDR3 is TGTGCCAGCAGTGGGGGAAGGGGACGGGACAACTATGGCTACACCTTC. Translated, it gives CASSGGRGRDNYGYTF.

The chain couples TRBV7-9 to TRBJ2-2; TRBD2 matches at 8 bases. This CDR3 is 15 amino acids long. V dropped 5 bases and J dropped 3; count of bases not matched to a gene: 5. The germline V gene encodes CDR1 SEHNR and CDR2 FQNEAQ (reference sequence). The CDR3 is CASSHGRGDTGELFF. In DNA form, the CDR3 reads TGTGCCAGCAGCCACGGGCGGGGGGACACCGGGGAGCTGTTTTTT.

The table lists this clonotype with a few counts. The chain recombines TRBV6-1 with TRBJ1-2; D perhaps matches TRBD1 (5 bases). The CDR3 runs to 15 residues. The V end was cut by 5 bases, the J end by 2 bases, with 15 bases between. Germline loops: CDR1 MNHNS, CDR2 SASEGT. CDR3 bases: TGTGCCAGCAGTCACGGGGGTCGGAACAACTATGGCTACACCTTC. Amino acid sequence: CASSHGGRNNYGYTF.

In regard to this clonotype: An end of the junction does not agree with germline; a read error may underlie this. The chain recombines TRBV4-2 with TRBJ2-6; a weak D match, TRBD1 (6 bases). This CDR3 has 16 amino acids. Germline CDR1 LGHNA, CDR2 YNFKEQ. CDR3 coding DNA: TGTGCCAGCAGCCAGGGGGCCGCCTCTGGGGCCAACGTCCTGGCTTTC. Its protein product is CASSQGAASGANVLAF.

This clonotype was counted only a few times. J is TRBJ1-2 and V is TRBV19; no firm D call. CDR3 size: 13 residues. Looked up from germline, CDR1 is LNHDA and CDR2 is SQIVND (reference sequence). Between the trimmed V and J ends, which lost 5 bases and 0 bases, there was a span of 7 bases. CDR3 nucleotide sequence: TGTGCCAGTAGTCGCAGAGCTAACTATGGCTACACCTTC. This encodes CASSRRANYGYTF. The whole variable domain, filled in from reference TRBV19 and TRBJ1-2, reads DGGITQSPKYLFRKEGQNVTLSCEQNLNHDAMYWYRQDPGQGLRLIYYSQIVNDFQKGDIAEGYSVSREKKESFPLTVTSAQKNPTAFYLCASSRRANYGYTFGSGTRLTVV.

The chain links TRBV11-3 to TRBJ2-1; D could derive from TRBD1 or TRBD2 (5 bases each). The germline gives CDR1 SGHNT, CDR2 YENEEA. This CDR3 region has 13 residues. Trimming took off 5 bases at V and 13 bases at J, with 18 bases between the two ends. CDR3 bases: TGTGCCAGCAGCCGGGACGGTCGCGCGTTCCAGTTCTTC. The encoded protein is CASSRDGRAFQFF.